The rows below give T cell receptor beta chains drawn from one sample of a study of control samples from healthy donors and cancer patients. TCRdb's copy holds only in-frame clones and misses some; the assay was immunoSEQ multiplex PCR. Of more than 95,000 clones in the sample, approximately 90% were seen once. The sequencing sample was made of blood. These receptors originate from a woman aged 70-85 years in good health. Each CDR3 is given with its conserved first and last residue.

J gene: TRBJ1-6; V gene: TRBV19; CDR3 protein: CASSTIDRGLNSPLHF
J gene: TRBJ2-1; V gene: TRBV11-2; CDR3 protein: CASSRERTAYNEQFF
J gene: TRBJ1-4; V gene: TRBV5-1; CDR3 protein: CASSLVGASNEKLFF
J gene: TRBJ1-6; V gene: TRBV7-2; CDR3 protein: CASSLAVYSPLHF
J gene: TRBJ1-2; V gene: TRBV3-1/TRBV3-2; CDR3 protein: CASSQEGGAEGYTF
J gene: TRBJ2-3; V gene: TRBV6-6; CDR3 protein: CASSPGRTSNTDTQYF
J gene: TRBJ2-7; V gene: TRBV6-5; CDR3 protein: CASSGGRGTYEQYF
J gene: TRBJ1-5; V gene: TRBV19; CDR3 protein: CASSMGLWSNQPQHF
J gene: TRBJ1-1; V gene: TRBV2; CDR3 protein: CATQVGTEAFF
J gene: TRBJ2-2; V gene: TRBV7-2; CDR3 protein: CASSTRSHTGELFF
J gene: TRBJ2-7; V gene: TRBV10-3; CDR3 protein: CAISEKTEQYF
J gene: TRBJ1-3; V gene: TRBV10-1; CDR3 protein: CASSEFGSSGNTIYF
J gene: TRBJ1-5; V gene: TRBV23-1; CDR3 protein: CASRLFHTGFKDQPQHF
J gene: TRBJ1-2; V gene: TRBV19; CDR3 protein: CASSIDGTYGYTF
J gene: TRBJ1-1; V gene: TRBV19; CDR3 protein: CASSRDRMNTEAFF
J gene: TRBJ2-7; V gene: TRBV23-1; CDR3 protein: CASSQLGCGYEQYF
J gene: TRBJ1-2; V gene: TRBV25-1; CDR3 protein: CASSPTQGRAGYTF
J gene: TRBJ1-1; V gene: TRBV6-5; CDR3 protein: CASKRQGNTEAFF
J gene: TRBJ1-2; V gene: TRBV12-3/TRBV12-4; CDR3 protein: CASREGFGYTF
J gene: TRBJ2-7; V gene: TRBV19; CDR3 protein: CASTGGYEQYF
J gene: TRBJ2-6; V gene: TRBV4-2; CDR3 protein: CASSQDGGPAGANVLTF
J gene: TRBJ2-2; V gene: TRBV7-2; CDR3 protein: CASSHGLYTGELFF
J gene: TRBJ2-5; V gene: TRBV2; CDR3 protein: CASSGLLASGGETQYF
J gene: TRBJ1-3; V gene: TRBV2; CDR3 protein: CASSPDGGSGNTIYF
J gene: TRBJ1-2; V gene: TRBV10-2; CDR3 protein: CASARGVNYGYTF
J gene: TRBJ1-1; V gene: TRBV7-9; CDR3 protein: CASIGEANTEAFF
J gene: TRBJ1-2; V gene: TRBV7-9; CDR3 protein: CASSLAIGVNYGYTF
J gene: TRBJ2-7; V gene: TRBV18; CDR3 protein: CASSPNAYEQYF
J gene: TRBJ1-1; V gene: TRBV4-1; CDR3 protein: CASSQGQPNTEAFF
J gene: TRBJ1-1; V gene: TRBV11-3; CDR3 protein: CASSLDRNTEAFF